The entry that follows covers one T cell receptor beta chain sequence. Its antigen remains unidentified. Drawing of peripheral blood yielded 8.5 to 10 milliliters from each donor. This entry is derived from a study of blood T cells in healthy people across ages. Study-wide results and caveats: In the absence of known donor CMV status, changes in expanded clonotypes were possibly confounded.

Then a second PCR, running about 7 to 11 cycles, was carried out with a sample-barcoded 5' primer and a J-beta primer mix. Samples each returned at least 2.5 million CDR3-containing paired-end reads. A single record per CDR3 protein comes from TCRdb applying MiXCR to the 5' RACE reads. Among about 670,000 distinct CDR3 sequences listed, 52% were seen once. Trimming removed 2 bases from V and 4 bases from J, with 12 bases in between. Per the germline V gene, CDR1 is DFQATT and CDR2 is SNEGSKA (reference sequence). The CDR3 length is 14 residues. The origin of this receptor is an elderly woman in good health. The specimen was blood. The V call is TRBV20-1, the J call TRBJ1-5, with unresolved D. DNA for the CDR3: TGCAGTGCTAGAATGGCGGGTCGTAATCAGCCCCAGCATTTT. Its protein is CSARMAGRNQPQHF.